The T cell receptor (beta chain) under discussion was sequenced for a study of blood T cell repertoires in COVID-19. Study overall: T cells, B-cell-depleted T cells, or PBMCs supplied cDNA or gDNA.

Germline CDR1 KGHSH, CDR2 LQKENI. The ends were cut back, 3 bases at V and 0 bases at J, with 12 bases in the middle. The CDR3 extends over 16 amino acids. Per the study methods: Quantification of nucleated cells was approximated via reference gene primer amplification. Only in-frame clones appear in the TCRdb table, and some are missing; sequencing was by immunoSEQ multiplex PCR. V and J calls and clone size are copied from that table; D and trimming were computed from the DNA. Of over 200,000 clones in the sample, 70% to 90% are singletons; the top ten hold 10% to 11%. Participants spanned ages about 18 to 90 years and resided in fewer than 30 US areas. Two negative PCRs, clearance, or symptom resolution had been documented for recovered Cohort 3 donors.

The TCR originated in a man aged 30-40 years who had recovered from COVID-19. The chain employs TRBV18 and TRBJ1-5; no firm D call. The source material was PBMCs or T cells enriched from blood (not recorded which). The CDR3 bases are TGTGCCAGCTCACCCTCCGTACAGCTTAGCAATCAGCCCCAGCATTTT. It yields the protein CASSPSVQLSNQPQHF.